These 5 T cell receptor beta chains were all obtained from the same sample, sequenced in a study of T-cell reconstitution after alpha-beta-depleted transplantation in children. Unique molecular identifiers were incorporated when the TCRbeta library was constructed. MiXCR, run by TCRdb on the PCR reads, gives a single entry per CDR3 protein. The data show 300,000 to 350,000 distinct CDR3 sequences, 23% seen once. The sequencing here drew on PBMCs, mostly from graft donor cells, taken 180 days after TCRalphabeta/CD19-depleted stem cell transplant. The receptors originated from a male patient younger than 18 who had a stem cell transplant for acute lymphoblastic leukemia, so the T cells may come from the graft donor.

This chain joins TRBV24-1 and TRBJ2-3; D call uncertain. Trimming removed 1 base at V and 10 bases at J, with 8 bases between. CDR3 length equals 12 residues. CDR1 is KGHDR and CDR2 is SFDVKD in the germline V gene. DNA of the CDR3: TGTGCCACCAGTGATTTTGTCGGTTCGCAGTATTTT. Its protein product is CATSDFVGSQYF.

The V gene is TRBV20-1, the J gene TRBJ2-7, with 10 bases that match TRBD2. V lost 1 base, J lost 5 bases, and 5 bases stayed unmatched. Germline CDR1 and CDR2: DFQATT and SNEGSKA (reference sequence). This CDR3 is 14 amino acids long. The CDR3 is CSARASGRWHEQYF. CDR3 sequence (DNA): TGCAGTGCTAGAGCTAGCGGGAGATGGCACGAGCAGTACTTC.

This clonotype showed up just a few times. The CDR3 DNA sequence: TGTGCCAGCAGCCAAGTCGGACCCAGGAAGACCCAGTACTTC. Amino acids: CASSQVGPRKTQYF. The V call is TRBV4-2, the J call TRBJ2-5; D gene ambiguous. This CDR3 is 14 amino acids long. V lost 1 base, J lost 6 bases, and 12 bases lay in between. The germline CDR1 and CDR2 sequences are LGHNA and YNFKEQ.

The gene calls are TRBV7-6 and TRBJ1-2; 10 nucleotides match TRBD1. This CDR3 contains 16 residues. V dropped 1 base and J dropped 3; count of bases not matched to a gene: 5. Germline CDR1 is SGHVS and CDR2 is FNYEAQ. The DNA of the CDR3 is TGTGCCAGCAGCTTAGGTTCGGGACAGGGGTACTATGGCTACACCTTC. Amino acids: CASSLGSGQGYYGYTF.

CDR3 nucleotide sequence: TGTGCCAGCAGCTCTAGGGGCCAGCGGAATGAAAAACTGTTTTTT. It encodes CASSSRGQRNEKLFF. V is TRBV12-3 or TRBV12-4 and J is TRBJ1-4; tentative D call: TRBD1 (5 bases). This CDR3 region has 15 residues. Trimming took 6 bases from V and 5 from J, leaving 16 bases between them.